A single sample is the source of the 24 T cell receptor beta chains below, sequenced in a study of CD8+CD57+ T cells in acquired aplastic anemia. According to the study, genomic DNA was the template for TCR beta VDJ and CDR3 profiling. TCRdb ran MiXCR on the reads and lists one entry per CDR3 protein. The sample lists approximately 99,000 distinct CDR3 sequences; less than 65% were seen once. Sequencing was done on a sample of sorted CD4+, CD8+, or CD8+CD57+ T cells (not recorded which) from PBMCs. The receptor source for this set is a human donor in good health, serving as a control.

This clonotype was seen at least ten times. This chain links TRBV12-3 or TRBV12-4 with TRBJ2-7; D may be TRBD2 (5 bases). V lost 6 bases and J lost 5, with 23 bases in between. The CDR3 totals 16 residues. In DNA, the CDR3 is TGTGCCAGCAGCTCCCCCAGTTCCGGTCCCGGGGACGAGCAGTACTTC. This encodes CASSSPSSGPGDEQYF.

In this sample, this clonotype turned up many times. This chain connects TRBV12-3 or TRBV12-4 to TRBJ1-1; D not resolved. Deletions cut 9 bases from V and 6 bases from J, with 11 bases between. The CDR3 loop spans 11 amino acids. The CDR3: CASTTGSEAFF. CDR3 nucleotide sequence: TGTGCCAGTACCACGGGTTCTGAAGCTTTCTTT.

The table lists this clonotype with many counts. The chain employs TRBV10-2 and TRBJ2-2; weak D call: TRBD2 (6 bases). Germline CDR1 and CDR2: WSHSY and SAAADI. Trimming removed 8 bases from V and 2 bases from J, with 15 bases in between. This CDR3 contains 15 residues. The CDR3, as DNA: TGCGCCAGCCGGTCCGCGGACTATAACACCGGGGAGCTGTTTTTT. It translates to CASRSADYNTGELFF.

In this sample, this clonotype turned up once. The rearrangement links TRBV15 to TRBJ1-5, with unresolved D. The V end was cut by 1 base, the J end by 5 bases, with 9 bases between. CDR3 length: 14 amino acids. The germline V gene has CDR1 LNHNV and CDR2 YYDKDF (reference sequence). The CDR3 bases are TGTGCCACCAGCAGAGCCTCCAGGTATCAGCCCCAGCATTTT. Encoded protein: CATSRASRYQPQHF.

This clonotype showed up just once. The CDR3 DNA reads as TGTGCCAGCAGCCGGACTAGCGAGAGCACCGGGGAGCTGTTTTTT. Its translation is CASSRTSESTGELFF. This sequence joins TRBV7-3 and TRBJ2-2; 9 bases are a match to TRBD2. Germline V gene data show CDR1 as SGHTA and CDR2 as FQGTGA. The CDR3 totals 15 residues. V lost 5 bases and J lost 4; bases outside the gene matches: 5. The variable domain in full, with the rest retrieved from reference TRBV7-3 and TRBJ2-2, is GAGVSQTPSNKVTEKGKYVELRCDPISGHTALYWYRQSLGQGPEFLIYFQGTGAADDSGLPNDRFFAVRPEGSVSTLKIQRTERGDSAVYLCASSRTSESTGELFFGEGSRLTVL.

The chain combines TRBV6-5 with TRBJ1-4; no firm D call. Trimming took 2 bases from V and 4 from J, leaving 11 bases between them. The germline CDR1 and CDR2 sequences are MNHEY and SVGAGI. This CDR3 has 15 residues. CDR3 in amino acids: CASSYGSADNEKLFF. The CDR3 nucleotides read TGTGCCAGCAGTTACGGGTCAGCGGATAATGAAAAACTGTTTTTT.

This clonotype was counted ten times or more. This chain connects TRBV4-2 to TRBJ2-3; 11 bases are a match to TRBD2. Germline CDR1 LGHNA, CDR2 YNFKEQ. V shed 2 bases and J 3 bases; nucleotides not matched to a gene: 7. The CDR3 is 17 residues long. CDR3 DNA sequence: TGTGCCAGCAGCCAACTCATAGCGGGGGGGCTAACAGATACGCAGTATTTT. It encodes CASSQLIAGGLTDTQYF.

This clonotype was detected many times. The rearrangement joins TRBV5-1 to TRBJ2-1; D remains ambiguous. With 4 bases removed from V and 7 bases from J, the gap between germline ends came to 9 bases. This CDR3 is built from 12 residues. Germline CDR1 reads SGHRS; CDR2 reads YFSETQ. The CDR3 DNA sequence: TGCGCCAGCAGCCCCCCCGGAAATGAGCAGTTCTTC. Translation gives CASSPPGNEQFF.

Only a few counts were recorded for this clonotype. This chain links TRBV4-1 with TRBJ2-3; 16 bases fit TRBD2. CDR1 and CDR2 (germline): MGHRA, YSYEKL. This CDR3 has 17 amino acids. V lost 4 bases and J lost 5; bases outside the gene matches: 6. The CDR3 is CASSPGTSGGGVDTQYF. CDR3 in DNA: TGCGCCAGCAGCCCCGGGACTAGCGGGGGGGGGGTAGATACGCAGTATTTT.

A word on this clonotype: A read error may explain this, as a much larger clone is one base away. The conserved final phenylalanine or tryptophan is absent from the CDR3, which likely points to a read error. The chain recombines TRBV2 with TRBJ2-7; TRBD1 or TRBD2 may be the D gene (5 bases each). Per germline, CDR1 SNHLY and CDR2 FYNNEI. The CDR3 length is 15 residues. V dropped 5 bases and J dropped 4 bases, with 18 bases sitting between them. CDR3 protein: CASSPGSGIVYEQYS. Here the CDR3 DNA reads TGTGCCAGCAGTCCGGGGTCAGGGATAGTATACGAGCAGTACTCC.

The chain joins TRBV7-9 to TRBJ1-1; maybe TRBD1 (5 bases). CDR1 SEHNR and CDR2 FQNEAQ come from the germline V gene (reference sequence). Trimming stripped 5 bases from V and 7 bases from J, with 14 bases between. The CDR3 loop spans 13 amino acids. The CDR3 here is CASSPVRDGEAFF. The CDR3 nucleotides are TGTGCCAGCAGCCCCGTCAGGGATGGTGAAGCTTTCTTT.

This clonotype was counted between two and nine times. V gene TRBV7-9 combines with J gene TRBJ2-7; D unclear. Per germline, CDR1 SEHNR and CDR2 FQNEAQ (reference sequence). The V end was cut by 5 bases, the J end by 5 bases, with 7 bases between. The CDR3 is made up of 11 amino acids. As DNA, the CDR3 is TGTGCCAGCAGCCAATATGACGAGCAGTACTTC. This encodes CASSQYDEQYF. Full variable domain (missing parts from reference TRBV7-9 and TRBJ2-7): DTGVSQNPRHKITKRGQNVTFRCDPISEHNRLYWYRQTLGQGPEFLTYFQNEAQLEKSRLLSDRFSAERPKGSFSTLEIQRTEQGDSAMYLCASSQYDEQYFGPGTRLTVT.

This clonotype was observed many times. This chain connects TRBV19 to TRBJ1-2; D is unresolved. This CDR3 is built from 11 residues. Germline CDR1 is LNHDA and CDR2 is SQIVND (reference sequence). V was cut by 7 bases and J by 8 bases, with 11 bases left in between. This chain's CDR3 is CASMGGSGYTF. The CDR3, as DNA: TGTGCCAGTATGGGTGGATCCGGCTACACCTTC.

Many counts were recorded for this clonotype. The rearrangement joins TRBV15 to TRBJ1-2; D is uncertain. V was pared by 4 bases and J by 7 bases, with 13 bases between. The V gene's germline CDR1 is LNHNV and CDR2 YYDKDF (reference sequence). The CDR3 has 13 residues. The CDR3 sequence: CATSTLGRAGYTF. CDR3 in DNA: TGTGCCACCAGCACCCTGGGGAGGGCTGGCTACACCTTC.

V gene TRBV2 combines with J gene TRBJ1-2, with a possible D match to TRBD1 (5 bases). Germline V gives CDR1 SNHLY, CDR2 FYNNEI. Deletions cut 8 bases from V and 8 bases from J, with 6 bases between. This CDR3 contains 9 residues. Here the CDR3 reads CASGGGYTF. Written as DNA, the CDR3 is TGTGCCAGCGGGGGGGGCTACACCTTC.

The rearrangement links TRBV7-8 to TRBJ2-7, with 7 bases matching TRBD2. The CDR3 totals 16 residues. Germline-derived CDR1 and CDR2 are SGHVS and FQNEAQ. Germline trimming cut 0 bases from V and 2 bases from J; bases unmatched to any gene: 7. Written as DNA, the CDR3 is TGTGCCAGCAGCTTAGCGAAGAGCGGGGACCCCTACGAGCAGTACTTC. Translation gives CASSLAKSGDPYEQYF.

This chain links TRBV2 with TRBJ2-7, with TRBD1 matching 9 bases. The CDR3 is made up of 12 amino acids. J lost 4 bases, V lost 6 bases, and 1 base had no gene match. Germline assignment: CDR1 SNHLY and CDR2 FYNNEI. CDR3 DNA sequence: TGTGCCAGCAGCGACAGGGGGTACGAGCAGTACGTC. It is translated as CASSDRGYEQYV.

V and J are TRBV19 and TRBJ2-7, with TRBD1 matching over 7 bases. V lost 3 bases and J lost 0; bases outside the gene matches: 5. Germline V gene data show CDR1 as LNHDA and CDR2 as SQIVND (reference sequence). The length of the CDR3 is 15 residues. The CDR3 loop reads CASSMSGTDSYEQYF. CDR3 bases: TGTGCCAGTAGTATGTCCGGGACAGACTCCTACGAGCAGTACTTC.

The chain couples TRBV15 to TRBJ2-3, with 9 nucleotides matching TRBD2. Germline assignment: CDR1 LNHNV and CDR2 YYDKDF (reference sequence). The CDR3 contains 15 residues. Trimming removed 8 bases from V and 4 bases from J; junction bases left unmatched: 10. This CDR3 is CATGGGGVDADTQYF. CDR3 DNA: TGTGCCACCGGGGGCGGGGGGGTTGACGCAGATACGCAGTATTTT.

This clonotype was detected ten times or more. The V gene is TRBV6-2 or TRBV6-3, the J gene TRBJ1-1, with D maybe TRBD1 (5 bases). This CDR3 is built from 14 residues. The germline gives CDR1 MNHEY, CDR2 SVGEGT. The V end lost 7 bases, the J end lost 5 bases, and 17 bases lay between the germline ends. This chain's CDR3 is CASKTEHGGTEAFF. The DNA for the CDR3 is TGTGCCAGCAAGACAGAGCATGGGGGAACTGAAGCTTTCTTT.

This clonotype was counted a few times. This chain links TRBV19 with TRBJ1-2, with D perhaps matching TRBD1 (5 bases). Germline V gene lookup returns CDR1 LNHDA and CDR2 SQIVND (reference sequence). This CDR3 is built from 14 residues. Trimming shortened V by 5 bases and J by 0 bases, and 10 bases separated the two germline ends. The CDR3 region has the DNA TGTGCCAGTAGTCCTGGGGCCGCTAACTATGGCTACACCTTC. This translates into CASSPGAANYGYTF.

This clonotype came up once. The J gene is TRBJ1-5, the V gene TRBV9; no definite D call. CDR3 length: 14 residues. V was pared by 0 bases and J by 2 bases, with 6 bases between. Germline loops: CDR1 SGDLS, CDR2 YYNGEE. For the CDR3, the DNA is TGTGCCAGCAGCGTAGGAAAGGGCAATCAGCCCCAGCATTTT. It specifies CASSVGKGNQPQHF.

As regards this clonotype: A read error may explain this, as a much larger clone is one base away. The conserved phenylalanine or tryptophan is not found at the CDR3 terminus, so this likely reflects a read error. The chain employs TRBV27 and TRBJ2-7, with 7 bases lining up with TRBD1. CDR1 is MNHEY and CDR2 is SMNVEV in the germline V gene (reference sequence). V trimming: 4 bases; J trimming: 2 bases; junction bases outside the gene matches: 5. The CDR3 consists of 14 residues. The CDR3 loop reads CASSYRGQAYEQYS. As DNA, the CDR3 is TGTGCCAGCAGTTATAGGGGGCAGGCCTACGAGCAGTACTCC.

This clonotype was observed many times. An end of the junction does not agree with germline; a read error may underlie this. The V call is TRBV25-1, the J call TRBJ2-7, with TRBD1 matching over 7 bases. Looked up from germline, CDR1 is MGHDK and CDR2 is SYGVNS. The length of the CDR3 is 17 residues. CDR3 residues: CASSQDRRGRGKDEQYF. The CDR3, as DNA: TGCGCCAGCAGCCAAGATCGGAGAGGCAGGGGGAAGGACGAGCAGTACTTC.